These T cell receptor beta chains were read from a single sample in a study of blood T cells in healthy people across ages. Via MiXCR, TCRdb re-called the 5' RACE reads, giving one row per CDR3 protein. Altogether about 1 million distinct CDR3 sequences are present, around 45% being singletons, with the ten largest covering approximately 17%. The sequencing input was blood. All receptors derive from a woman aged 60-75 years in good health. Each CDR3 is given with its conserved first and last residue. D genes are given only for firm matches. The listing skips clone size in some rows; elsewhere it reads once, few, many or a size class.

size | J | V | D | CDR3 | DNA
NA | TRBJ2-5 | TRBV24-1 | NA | CATSDLGPHRETQYF | TGTGCCACCAGTGATTTAGGGCCCCACAGGGAGACCCAGTACTTC
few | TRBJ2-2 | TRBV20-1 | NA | CSVSRNTGELFF | TGCAGTGTTAGCAGAAACACCGGGGAGCTGTTTTTT
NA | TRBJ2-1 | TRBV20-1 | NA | CSANRRGSLPNEQFF | TGCAGTGCTAATAGGAGAGGGAGTCTTCCCAATGAGCAGTTCTTC
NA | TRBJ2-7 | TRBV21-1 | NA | CASSKGGRHLNPYEQYF | TGTGCCAGCAGCAAAGGGGGACGACACCTAAACCCCTACGAGCAGTACTTC
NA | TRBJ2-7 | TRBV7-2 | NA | CASSLFSWEQYF | TGTGCCAGCAGCTTATTCTCGTGGGAGCAGTACTTC
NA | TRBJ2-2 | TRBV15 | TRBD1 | CATSRVQGAAGEQFF | TGTGCCACCAGCAGAGTCCAGGGGGCGGCCGGGGAGCAGTTTTTT
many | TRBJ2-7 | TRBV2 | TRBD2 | CASSLGLAGSSYEQYF | TGTGCCAGCAGTCTGGGACTAGCGGGTTCCTCCTACGAGCAGTACTTC
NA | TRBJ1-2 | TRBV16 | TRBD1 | CASSESGTGKDYGYTF | TGTGCCAGCAGCGAATCCGGGACAGGGAAGGACTATGGCTACACCTTC
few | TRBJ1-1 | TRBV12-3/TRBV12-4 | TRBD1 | CASRWTGTAFF | TGTGCCAGCAGGTGGACAGGGACTGCTTTCTTT
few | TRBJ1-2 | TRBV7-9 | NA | CASSALVSAYYGYTF | TGTGCCAGCAGCGCTCTTGTCTCCGCTTACTATGGCTACACCTTC
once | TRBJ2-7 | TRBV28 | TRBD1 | CASRLPGQGNRIPLEQYF | TGTGCCAGCAGACTGCCGGGACAGGGGAACAGAATTCCCCTCGAGCAGTACTTC
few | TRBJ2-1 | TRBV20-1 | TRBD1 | CSANSGTGSYNEQFF | TGCAGTGCCAACTCCGGGACAGGGTCCTACAATGAGCAGTTCTTC
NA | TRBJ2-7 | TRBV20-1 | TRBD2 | CSASKTSGGYEQYF | TGCAGTGCTAGTAAGACTAGCGGGGGCTACGAGCAGTACTTC
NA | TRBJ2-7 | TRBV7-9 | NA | CASSPERFPYEQYF | TGTGCCAGCAGCCCGGAGAGGTTTCCCTACGAGCAGTACTTC
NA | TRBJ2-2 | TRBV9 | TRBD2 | CASSVGLAAGELFF | TGTGCCAGCAGCGTAGGGCTAGCGGCCGGGGAGCTGTTTTTT
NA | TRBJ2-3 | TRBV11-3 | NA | CASGSGGGTDTQYF | TGTGCCAGCGGCTCAGGAGGGGGCACAGATACGCAGTATTTT
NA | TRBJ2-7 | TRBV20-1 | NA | CSARGVNPYEQYF | TGCAGTGCTAGAGGTGTCAACCCCTACGAGCAGTACTTC
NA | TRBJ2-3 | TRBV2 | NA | CASSEEQGSTDTQYF | TGTGCCAGCAGTGAAGAGCAGGGTAGCACAGATACGCAGTATTTT
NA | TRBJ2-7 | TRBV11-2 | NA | CASSSQGGGSYEQYF | TGTGCCAGCAGCTCTCAAGGGGGTGGAAGCTACGAGCAGTACTTC
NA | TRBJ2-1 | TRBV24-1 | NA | CATMDSSYNEQFF | TGTGCCACGATGGACAGCTCCTACAATGAGCAGTTCTTC
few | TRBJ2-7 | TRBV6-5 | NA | CASNRRSVPSIYEQYF | TGTGCCAGCAATCGCCGGAGCGTCCCCTCAATCTACGAGCAGTACTTC
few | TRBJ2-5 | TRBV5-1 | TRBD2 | CASSLGLTSGMETQYF | TGCGCCAGCAGCTTGGGACTGACTAGCGGTATGGAGACCCAGTACTTC
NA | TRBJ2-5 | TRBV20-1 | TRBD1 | CSVGGTGETQYF | TGCAGTGTCGGCGGGACAGGGGAGACCCAGTACTTC
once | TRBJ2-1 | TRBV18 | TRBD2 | CASSRQASGRPRVTNEQFF | TGTGCCAGCTCTCGCCAGGCTAGCGGGAGGCCCCGCGTCACTAATGAGCAGTTCTTC
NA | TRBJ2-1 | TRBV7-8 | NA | CASSFNTGVRYNEQFF | TGTGCCAGCAGTTTTAATACCGGAGTGCGGTACAATGAGCAGTTCTTC
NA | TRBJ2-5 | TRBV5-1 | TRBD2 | CASSLVGTSGYQETQYF | TGCGCCAGCAGCTTGGTGGGGACTAGCGGGTATCAAGAGACCCAGTACTTC
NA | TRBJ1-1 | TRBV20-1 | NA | CSAFYSMNTEAFF | TGCAGTGCTTTTTACTCAATGAACACTGAAGCTTTCTTT
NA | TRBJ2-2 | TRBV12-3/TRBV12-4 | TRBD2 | CASSPFRAGGLRTGELFF | TGTGCCAGCAGCCCTTTCAGGGCGGGAGGGCTGCGGACCGGGGAGCTGTTTTTT
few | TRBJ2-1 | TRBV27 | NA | CASSSSGTQVPNEQFF | TGTGCCAGCAGTTCATCCGGGACTCAGGTACCTAATGAGCAGTTCTTC
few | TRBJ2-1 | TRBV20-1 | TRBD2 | CSARGGAGGPTYEQFF | TGCAGTGCTAGAGGGGGAGCGGGAGGGCCAACGTATGAGCAGTTCTTC
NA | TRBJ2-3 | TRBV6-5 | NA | CASSYSRVGTDTQYF | TGTGCCAGCAGTTACTCTCGGGTTGGTACAGATACGCAGTATTTT
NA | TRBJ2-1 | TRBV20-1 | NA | CSARTMGKVGVEQFF | TGCAGTGCCAGGACCATGGGGAAGGTGGGGGTAGAGCAGTTCTTC
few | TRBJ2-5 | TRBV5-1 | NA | CASSRGTPKETQYF | TGCGCCAGCAGCCGCGGGACACCCAAAGAGACCCAGTACTTC
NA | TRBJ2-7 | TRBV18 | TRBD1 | CASSPPGQGESAEQYF | TGTGCCAGCTCACCCCCTGGACAGGGAGAATCTGCCGAGCAGTACTTC
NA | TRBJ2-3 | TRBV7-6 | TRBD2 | CASSSGLAGGLRTDTQYF | TGTGCCAGCAGCTCCGGACTAGCGGGAGGGCTGAGAACAGATACGCAGTATTTT
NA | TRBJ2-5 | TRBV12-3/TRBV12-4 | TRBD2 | CASSYSGTSFQETQYF | TGTGCCAGCAGTTACTCCGGGACTAGCTTCCAAGAGACCCAGTACTTC
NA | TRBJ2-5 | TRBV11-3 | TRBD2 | CASSLDRATAGETQYF | TGTGCCAGCAGCTTAGATCGTGCGACAGCGGGGGAGACCCAGTACTTC
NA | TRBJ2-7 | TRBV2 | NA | CASSDGASSYEQYF | TGTGCCAGCAGTGATGGGGCTAGCTCCTACGAGCAGTACTTC
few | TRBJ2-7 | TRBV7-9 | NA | CASSPGGPLTTYEQYF | TGTGCCAGCAGCCCCGGGGGGCCCCTTACCACCTACGAGCAGTACTTC
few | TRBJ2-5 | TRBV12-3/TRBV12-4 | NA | CASSPLPGAGGTQYF | TGTGCCAGCAGTCCCCTGCCAGGAGCTGGTGGGACCCAGTACTTC
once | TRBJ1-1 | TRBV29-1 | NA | CSVEATVEAFF | TGCAGCGTCGAGGCGACAGTTGAAGCTTTCTTT
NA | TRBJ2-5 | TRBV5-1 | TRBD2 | CASSSMTSGRAYGETQYF | TGCGCCAGCAGCTCAATGACTAGCGGGAGGGCCTACGGAGAGACCCAGTACTTC
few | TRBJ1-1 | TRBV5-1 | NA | CASSLAGKGGTEAFF | TGCGCCAGCAGCTTGGCCGGGAAGGGGGGCACTGAAGCTTTCTTT
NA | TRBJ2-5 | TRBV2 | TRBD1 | CASNPGVTGVVETQYF | TGTGCCAGCAACCCCGGGGTTACAGGGGTTGTAGAGACCCAGTACTTC
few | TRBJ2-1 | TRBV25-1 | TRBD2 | CASRVAGGRNEQFF | TGTGCCAGTAGAGTAGCGGGAGGACGGAATGAGCAGTTCTTC
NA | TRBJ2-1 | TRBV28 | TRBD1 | CASSHTGQGGETQFF | TGTGCCAGCAGTCATACGGGACAGGGGGGAGAGACCCAGTTCTTC